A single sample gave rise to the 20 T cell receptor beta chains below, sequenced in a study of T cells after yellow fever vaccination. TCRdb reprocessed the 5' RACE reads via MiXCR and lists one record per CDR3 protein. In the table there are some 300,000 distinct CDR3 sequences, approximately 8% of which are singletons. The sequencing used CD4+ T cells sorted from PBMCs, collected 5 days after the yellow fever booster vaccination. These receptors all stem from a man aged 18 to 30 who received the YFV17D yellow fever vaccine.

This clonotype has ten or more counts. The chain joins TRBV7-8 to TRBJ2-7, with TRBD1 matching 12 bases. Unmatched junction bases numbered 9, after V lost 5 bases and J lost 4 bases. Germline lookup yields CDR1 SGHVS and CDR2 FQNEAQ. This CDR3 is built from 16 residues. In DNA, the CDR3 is TGTGCCAGCAGCGCGGGGGGGACAGGGGGCTTTTACGAGCAGTACTTC. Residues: CASSAGGTGGFYEQYF. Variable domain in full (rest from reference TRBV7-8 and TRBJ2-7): GAGVSQSPRYKVAKRGQDVALRCDPISGHVSLFWYQQALGQGPEFLTYFQNEAQLDKSGLPSDRFFAERPEGSVSTLKIQRTQQEDSAVYLCASSAGGTGGFYEQYFGPGTRLTVT.

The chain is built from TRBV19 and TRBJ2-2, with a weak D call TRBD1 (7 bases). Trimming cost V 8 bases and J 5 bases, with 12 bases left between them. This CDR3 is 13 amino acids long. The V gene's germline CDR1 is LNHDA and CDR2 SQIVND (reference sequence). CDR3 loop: CASGAGGTGELFF. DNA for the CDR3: TGTGCCAGTGGGGCAGGGGGGACCGGGGAGCTGTTTTTT.

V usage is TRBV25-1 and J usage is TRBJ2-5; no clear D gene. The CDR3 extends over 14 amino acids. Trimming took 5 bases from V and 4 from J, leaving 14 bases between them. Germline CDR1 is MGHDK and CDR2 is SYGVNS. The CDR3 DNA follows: TGTGCCAGCAGTTTAGTCAGCAAAGGAGAGACCCAGTACTTC. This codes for CASSLVSKGETQYF.

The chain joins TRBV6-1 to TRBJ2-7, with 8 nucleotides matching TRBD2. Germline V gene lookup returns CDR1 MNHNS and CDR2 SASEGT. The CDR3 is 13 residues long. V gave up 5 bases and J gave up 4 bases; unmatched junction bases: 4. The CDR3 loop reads CASSRGGVYEQYF. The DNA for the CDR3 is TGTGCCAGCAGTCGGGGGGGGGTGTACGAGCAGTACTTC.

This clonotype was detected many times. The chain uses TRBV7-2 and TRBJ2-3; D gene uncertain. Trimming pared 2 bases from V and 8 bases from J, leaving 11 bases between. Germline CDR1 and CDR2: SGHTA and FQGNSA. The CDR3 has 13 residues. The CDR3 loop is CASSLSEWATQYF. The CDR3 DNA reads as TGTGCCAGCAGCTTATCTGAGTGGGCTACGCAGTATTTT.

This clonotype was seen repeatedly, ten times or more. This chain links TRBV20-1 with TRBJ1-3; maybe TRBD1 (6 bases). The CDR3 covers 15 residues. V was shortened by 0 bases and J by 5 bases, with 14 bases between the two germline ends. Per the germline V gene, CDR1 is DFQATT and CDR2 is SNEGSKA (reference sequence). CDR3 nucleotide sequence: TGCAGTGCTAGAGATCTGGCGGGGGCCAGAAACACCATATATTTT. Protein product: CSARDLAGARNTIYF.

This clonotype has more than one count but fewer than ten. The CDR3 DNA reads TGTGCCAGCAGGACACAGGGGGCGCGCCGCTACACCTTC. It codes for CASRTQGARRYTF. The chain joins TRBV28 to TRBJ1-2; 9 bases are a match to TRBD1. This CDR3 has 13 amino acids. Germline V gives CDR1 MDHEN, CDR2 SYDVKM. V was clipped by 6 bases and J by 9 bases; unmatched bases: 8.

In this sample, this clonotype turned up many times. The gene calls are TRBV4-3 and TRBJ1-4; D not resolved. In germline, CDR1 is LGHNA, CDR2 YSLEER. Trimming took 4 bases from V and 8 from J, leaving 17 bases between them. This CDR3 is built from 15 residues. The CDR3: CASSRGPQIQEKLFF. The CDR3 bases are TGCGCCAGCAGCCGCGGACCTCAGATCCAGGAAAAACTGTTTTTT.

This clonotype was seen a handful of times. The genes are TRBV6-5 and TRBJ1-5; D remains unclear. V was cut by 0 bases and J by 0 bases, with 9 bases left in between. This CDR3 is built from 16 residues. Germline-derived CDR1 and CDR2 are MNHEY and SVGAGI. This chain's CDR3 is CASSYSTPDSNQPQHF. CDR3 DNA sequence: TGTGCCAGCAGTTACTCCACACCGGATAGCAATCAGCCCCAGCATTTT.

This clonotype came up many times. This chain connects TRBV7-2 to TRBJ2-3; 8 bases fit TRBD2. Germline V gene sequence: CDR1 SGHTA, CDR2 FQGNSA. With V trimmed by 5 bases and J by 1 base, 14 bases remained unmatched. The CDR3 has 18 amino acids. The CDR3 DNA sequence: TGTGCCAGCAGCCCTCGGCGGGGGGCCTCGCCACGCACAGATACGCAGTATTTT. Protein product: CASSPRRGASPRTDTQYF. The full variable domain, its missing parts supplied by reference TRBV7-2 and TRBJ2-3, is GAGVSQSPSNKVTEKGKDVELRCDPISGHTALYWYRQSLGQGLEFLIYFQGNSAPDKSGLPSDRFSAERTGGSVSTLTIQRTQQEDSAVYLCASSPRRGASPRTDTQYFGPGTRLTVL.

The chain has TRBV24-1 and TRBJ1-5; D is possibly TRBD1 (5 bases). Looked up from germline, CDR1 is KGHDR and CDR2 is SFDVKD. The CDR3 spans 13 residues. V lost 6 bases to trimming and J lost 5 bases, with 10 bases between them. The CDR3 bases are TGTGCCACCAGTCCTCGGGGCGATCAGCCCCAGCATTTT. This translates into CATSPRGDQPQHF.

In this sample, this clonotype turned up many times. This CDR3 reads CASSEQGAGANVLTF. CDR3 sequence (DNA): TGCGCCAGCAGCGAACAGGGGGCTGGGGCCAACGTCCTGACTTTC. The chain carries TRBV5-1 and TRBJ2-6; TRBD1 matches at 8 bases. Germline loops: CDR1 SGHRS, CDR2 YFSETQ. This CDR3 is built from 15 residues. V shed 4 bases, J shed 2 bases, and the junction held 2 bases outside the gene matches.

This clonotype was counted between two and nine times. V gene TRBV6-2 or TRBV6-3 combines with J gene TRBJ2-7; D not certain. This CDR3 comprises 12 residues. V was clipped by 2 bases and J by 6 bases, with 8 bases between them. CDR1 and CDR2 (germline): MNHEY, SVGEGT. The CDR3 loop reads CASSYPHLEQYF. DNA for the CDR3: TGTGCCAGCAGTTACCCACACCTCGAGCAGTACTTC.

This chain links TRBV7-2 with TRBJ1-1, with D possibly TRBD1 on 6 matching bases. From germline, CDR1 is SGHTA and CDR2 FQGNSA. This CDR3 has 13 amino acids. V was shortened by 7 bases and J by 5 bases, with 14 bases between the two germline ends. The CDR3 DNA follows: TGTGCCAGCACCATTTTAGGGGGTACTGAAGCTTTCTTT. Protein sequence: CASTILGGTEAFF.

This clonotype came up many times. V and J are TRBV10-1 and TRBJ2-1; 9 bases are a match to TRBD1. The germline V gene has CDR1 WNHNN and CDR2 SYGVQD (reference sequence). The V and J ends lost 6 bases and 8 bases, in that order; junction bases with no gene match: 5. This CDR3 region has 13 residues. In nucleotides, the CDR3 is TGCGCCAGCAGGGGACAGGGTGACCATGAGCAGTTCTTC. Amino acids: CASRGQGDHEQFF.

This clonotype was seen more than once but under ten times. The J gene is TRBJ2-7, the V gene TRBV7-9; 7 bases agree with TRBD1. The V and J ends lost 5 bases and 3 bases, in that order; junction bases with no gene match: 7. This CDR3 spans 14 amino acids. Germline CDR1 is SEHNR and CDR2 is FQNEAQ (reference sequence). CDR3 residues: CASSNRDRDYEQYV. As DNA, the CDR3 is TGTGCCAGCAGCAACCGGGACAGAGACTACGAGCAGTACGTC.

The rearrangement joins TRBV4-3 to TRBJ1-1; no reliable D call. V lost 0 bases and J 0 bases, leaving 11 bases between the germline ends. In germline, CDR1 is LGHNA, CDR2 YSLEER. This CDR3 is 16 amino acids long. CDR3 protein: CASSQDPQLMNTEAFF. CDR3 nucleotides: TGCGCCAGCAGCCAAGACCCACAACTCATGAACACTGAAGCTTTCTTT.

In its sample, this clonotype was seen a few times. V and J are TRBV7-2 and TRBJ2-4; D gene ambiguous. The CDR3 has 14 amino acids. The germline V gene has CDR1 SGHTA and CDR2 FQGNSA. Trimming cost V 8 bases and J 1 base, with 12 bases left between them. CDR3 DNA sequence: TGTGCCAGCGCACCATCGGCGGCCAAAAACATTCAGTACTTC. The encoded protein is CASAPSAAKNIQYF.

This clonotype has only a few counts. CDR3 sequence reads: CASSVGRQSYGYTF. The CDR3 DNA is TGTGCCAGCAGCGTAGGAAGACAGAGCTATGGCTACACCTTC. The V gene is TRBV9, the J gene TRBJ1-2; perhaps TRBD1 as D (5 bases). This CDR3 is built from 14 residues. Looked up from germline, CDR1 is SGDLS and CDR2 is YYNGEE. Trimming took off 0 bases at V and 4 bases at J, with 10 bases between the two ends.

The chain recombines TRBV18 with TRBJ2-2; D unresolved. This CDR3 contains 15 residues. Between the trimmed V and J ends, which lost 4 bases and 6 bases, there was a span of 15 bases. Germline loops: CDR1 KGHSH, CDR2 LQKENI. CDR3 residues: CASSQASRGPGELFF. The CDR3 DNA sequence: TGTGCCAGCTCACAAGCTTCACGAGGCCCCGGGGAGCTGTTTTTT.